Included here is one T cell receptor (beta chain) sequence, with context. This entry comes from a study of T cell responses to AZD1222 COVID-19 vaccine. Across the whole study: Pooling of second doses given at about 4 or about 12 weeks was done.

Clones were sequenced by immunoSEQ multiplex PCR, and TCRdb holds only the in-frame ones, with some missing. The sample holds 140,000 to 150,000 clones, roughly 93% seen once. CDR1 GTSNPN and CDR2 SVGIG come from the germline V gene (reference sequence). Trimming cost V 4 bases and J 2 bases, with 11 bases left between them. The CDR3 spans 13 residues. The chain uses TRBV30 and TRBJ1-2; D is perhaps TRBD1 (5 bases). Sample: peripheral blood, taken on day 0 of AZD1222 vaccination. This TCR was sampled from an adult in good health. This chain's CDR3 is CAWIKWGNYGYTF. DNA of the CDR3: TGTGCCTGGATAAAATGGGGGAACTATGGCTACACCTTC.